The 29 T cell receptor beta chains reported below all come from one sample, sequenced in a study of shared clonotypes between healthy human individuals (dated by TCRdb to 2018 to 2020). Receptor libraries were prepared by the immunoSEQ multiplex PCR assay. TCRdb's version of the immuneACCESS table is confined to in-frame rearrangements and falls short of the full clone set. An unresolved V gene accounts for under half of the shortfall where checked; the remainder is of unknown origin. The sample includes about a million clones, with more than 60% observed a single time. Clones ranked in the top ten supply nearly 1.5% of the sample. Sequencing used memory CD4+ T cells sorted from blood. The cell subset or site label, read with the paper, signifies: CD45RA-negative fraction. Receptors originate from a man aged 18 to 35 in good health.

A note on this clone: Other DNA sequences in the sample encode the same CDR3. V gene TRBV6-5 combines with J gene TRBJ1-5; D is undetermined. CDR1 and CDR2 (germline): MNHEY, SVGAGI. The CDR3 runs to 12 residues. V was cut by 5 bases and J by 9 bases, with 11 bases left in between. The CDR3 region is CASSHLDGPQHF. The CDR3 DNA sequence: TGTGCCAGCAGTCACCTCGACGGGCCCCAGCATTTT.

The gene calls are TRBV14 and TRBJ2-1, with 9 positions matching TRBD1. This CDR3 is built from 16 residues. Germline V gene data show CDR1 as SGHDN and CDR2 as FVKESK. V gave up 4 bases and J gave up 4 bases; unmatched junction bases: 8. The CDR3 coding sequence is TGTGCCAGCAGCCGCGCCGGGACAGGGCGTTACAATGAGCAGTTCTTC. It specifies CASSRAGTGRYNEQFF.

The chain has TRBV10-2 and TRBJ2-5; possibly TRBD2 for D (5 bases). Germline V gives CDR1 WSHSY, CDR2 SAAADI. V was cut by 6 bases and J by 1 base, with 12 bases left in between. The CDR3 totals 14 residues. This chain's CDR3 is CASRPGLSQETQYF. DNA for the CDR3: TGCGCCAGCAGACCCGGACTGTCCCAAGAGACCCAGTACTTC.

V gene TRBV11-2 combines with J gene TRBJ2-5, with TRBD2 matching 7 bases. This CDR3 has 15 residues. Trimming removed 5 bases from V and 5 bases from J; junction bases left unmatched: 11. The V gene's germline CDR1 is SGHAT and CDR2 FQNNGV. Written as DNA, the CDR3 is TGTGCCAGCAGCGTAGGGACTACCGGGAGGGAGACCCAGTACTTC. Its protein product is CASSVGTTGRETQYF.

The chain recombines TRBV9 with TRBJ2-5; TRBD1 matches at 7 bases. The CDR3 extends over 13 amino acids. Losses at the gene ends were 4 bases for V and 3 bases for J; bases not matched to a gene: 3. Germline CDR1 SGDLS, CDR2 YYNGEE. CDR3 nucleotides: TGTGCCAGCAGCTTTACAGGGGAAGAGACCCAGTACTTC. Amino acids: CASSFTGEETQYF.

V is TRBV28 and J is TRBJ2-7, with D possibly being TRBD1 (5 bases). Trimming cost V 4 bases and J 2 bases, with 18 bases left between them. This CDR3 spans 16 amino acids. Per the germline V gene, CDR1 is MDHEN and CDR2 is SYDVKM. Written as DNA, the CDR3 is TGTGCCAGCAGTTGGGGAAGGGGTCGGCCCCCCTACGAGCAGTACTTC. The encoded protein is CASSWGRGRPPYEQYF.

This clone has only a few counts. The CDR3 DNA sequence: TGTGCCAGCAGCCCATCAGGCGTATATGGCTACACCTTC. Protein product: CASSPSGVYGYTF. The rearrangement joins TRBV9 to TRBJ1-2; D remains unclear. The CDR3 spans 13 residues. V lost 4 bases and J 5 bases, leaving 12 bases between the germline ends. Germline assignment: CDR1 SGDLS and CDR2 YYNGEE.

The V and J genes are TRBV11-2 and TRBJ1-2, with TRBD1 as a possible D gene (6 bases). From germline, CDR1 is SGHAT and CDR2 FQNNGV. The CDR3 covers 15 residues. V lost 5 bases and J 2 bases, leaving 15 bases between the germline ends. CDR3 DNA sequence: TGTGCCAGCAGCCTAACAGGGATAGGGAACTATGGCTACACCTTC. Protein product: CASSLTGIGNYGYTF.

This chain joins TRBV11-2 and TRBJ2-5; TRBD2 might be the D (6 bases). V lost 4 bases, J lost 5 bases, and 14 bases lay in between. CDR1 is SGHAT and CDR2 is FQNNGV in the germline V gene. The CDR3 runs 14 residues. This CDR3 is CASSSLGGGETQYF. The DNA of the CDR3 is TGTGCCAGCAGCTCCCTGGGTGGGGGGGAGACCCAGTACTTC.

This chain uses TRBV10-3 with TRBJ1-2; D perhaps matches TRBD1 (5 bases). CDR1 and CDR2 (germline): ENHRY, SYGVKD. This CDR3 region has 16 residues. V lost 8 bases to trimming and J lost 1 base, with 20 bases between them. Here the CDR3 DNA reads TGTGCCATCTTCCAGGGAACGACAAGTAATAACTATGGCTACACCTTC. This gives the protein CAIFQGTTSNNYGYTF.

This sequence joins TRBV5-5 and TRBJ1-2; tentatively, D is TRBD1 (5 bases). This CDR3 is built from 14 residues. Trimming removed 0 bases from V and 6 bases from J, with 12 bases in between. In germline, CDR1 is SGHKS, CDR2 YYEKEE (reference sequence). CDR3 sequence (DNA): TGTGCCAGCAGCTTGGATGCAGGGTCAAATGGCTACACCTTC. Protein sequence: CASSLDAGSNGYTF. The full variable domain, completed using reference TRBV5-5 and TRBJ1-2, is DAGVTQSPTHLIKTRGQQVTLRCSPISGHKSVSWYQQVLGQGPQFIFQYYEKEERGRGNFPDRFSARQFPNYSSELNVNALLLGDSALYLCASSLDAGSNGYTFGSGTRLTVV.

This clone was picked up a small number of times. V and J are TRBV18 and TRBJ2-7; 9 bases line up with TRBD2. V lost 3 bases and J lost 0; bases outside the gene matches: 9. The CDR3 extends over 17 amino acids. Germline V lookup: CDR1 KGHSH, CDR2 LQKENI. CDR3 region: CASSPAGGPQSSYEQYF. In nucleotides, the CDR3 is TGTGCCAGCTCACCTGCGGGAGGGCCCCAAAGCTCCTACGAGCAGTACTTC.

The chain has TRBV5-4 and TRBJ1-1, with TRBD1 as a possible D gene (5 bases). Trimming pared 0 bases from V and 4 bases from J, leaving 10 bases between. This CDR3 has 14 amino acids. The germline gives CDR1 SGHNT, CDR2 YYREEE (reference sequence). CDR3 sequence reads: CASSLGGRSTEAFF. CDR3 DNA sequence: TGTGCCAGCAGCTTGGGGGGGAGGAGCACTGAAGCTTTCTTT.

This clone was seen only a few times. The chain combines TRBV30 with TRBJ1-2, with D unresolved. Germline lookup yields CDR1 GTSNPN and CDR2 SVGIG (reference sequence). The CDR3 contains 12 residues. Trimming removed 4 bases at V and 1 base at J, with 7 bases between. CDR3 sequence: CAWNPGNYGYTF. CDR3 in DNA: TGTGCCTGGAATCCGGGTAACTATGGCTACACCTTC.

This sequence joins TRBV5-4 and TRBJ1-6, with D possibly matching TRBD1 (5 bases). The CDR3 consists of 14 residues. Germline lookup yields CDR1 SGHNT and CDR2 YYREEE (reference sequence). The ends were cut back, 7 bases at V and 3 bases at J, with 11 bases in the middle. The CDR3: CASGRQNYNSPLHF. CDR3 coding DNA: TGTGCCAGCGGCCGACAGAACTATAATTCACCCCTCCACTTT.

DNA for the CDR3: TGTGCCAGCACCCTGGGGGGCCGGAACACCGGGGAGCTGTTTTTT. Residues: CASTLGGRNTGELFF. V gene TRBV28 combines with J gene TRBJ2-2, with D perhaps TRBD1 or TRBD2 (6 bases each). This CDR3 spans 15 amino acids. Trimming removed 7 bases from V and 1 base from J, with 13 bases in between. Germline V gene data show CDR1 as MDHEN and CDR2 as SYDVKM.

This clone was found once. The V call is TRBV5-1, the J call TRBJ1-1; D is unresolved. CDR3 size: 13 residues. Trimming shortened V by 0 bases and J by 8 bases, and 11 bases separated the two germline ends. Germline V gene lookup returns CDR1 SGHRS and CDR2 YFSETQ. CDR3 residues: CASSLDTGVEAFF. The CDR3 bases are TGCGCCAGCAGCTTGGATACCGGGGTGGAAGCTTTCTTT. The full variable domain, completed using reference TRBV5-1 and TRBJ1-1, is KAGVTQTPRYLIKTRGQQVTLSCSPISGHRSVSWYQQTPGQGLQFLFEYFSETQRNKGNFPGRFSGRQFSNSRSEMNVSTLELGDSALYLCASSLDTGVEAFFGQGTRLTVV.

This clone was counted only a few times. The chain links TRBV6-6 to TRBJ2-7; TRBD1 might be the D (6 bases). Deletions cut 4 bases from V and 3 bases from J, with 16 bases between. CDR1 and CDR2 (germline): MNHNY, SVGAGI (reference sequence). This CDR3 has 15 amino acids. The CDR3 DNA follows: TGTGCCAGCAGTTCGCGACAGGTCCTTATCTACGAGCAGTACTTC. Translation gives CASSSRQVLIYEQYF.

This rearrangement joins TRBV30 to TRBJ2-7, with 8 bases fitting TRBD1. Per the germline V gene, CDR1 is GTSNPN and CDR2 is SVGIG (reference sequence). Trimming at V came to 3 bases and at J to 3 bases, leaving 4 bases not matched to a gene. The CDR3 is 13 amino acids. CDR3 sequence: CAWSRDRNYEQYF. Written as DNA, the CDR3 is TGTGCCTGGAGCCGGGACAGGAACTACGAGCAGTACTTC.

V and J are TRBV2 and TRBJ1-5; D remains ambiguous. V was cut by 7 bases and J by 0 bases, with 16 bases left in between. CDR3 length: 16 amino acids. Germline CDR1 and CDR2: SNHLY and FYNNEI. The CDR3 DNA reads as TGTGCCAGCACCAACTCTGAGGATAATAGCAATCAGCCCCAGCATTTT. Translating gives CASTNSEDNSNQPQHF. The variable domain in full, with the rest retrieved from reference TRBV2 and TRBJ1-5, is EPEVTQTPSHQVTQMGQEVILRCVPISNHLYFYWYRQILGQKVEFLVSFYNNEISEKSEIFDDQFSVERPDGSNFTLKIRSTKLEDSAMYFCASTNSEDNSNQPQHFGDGTRLSIL.

This sequence joins TRBV6-5 and TRBJ1-2, with 8 bases aligning to TRBD1. Per the germline V gene, CDR1 is MNHEY and CDR2 is SVGAGI. The CDR3 contains 15 residues. Unmatched junction bases numbered 11, after V lost 4 bases and J lost 7 bases. CDR3 coding DNA: TGTGCCAGCAGTTTGGACAGGGAGGGTTTCGGTGGCTACACCTTC. It translates to CASSLDREGFGGYTF.

The chain joins TRBV2 to TRBJ2-3; TRBD2 aligns across 9 bases. Trimming at V came to 6 bases and at J to 2 bases, leaving 9 bases not matched to a gene. Germline V gene data show CDR1 as SNHLY and CDR2 as FYNNEI. The CDR3 is 16 amino acids. Here the CDR3 reads CASRDLTSGNTDTQYF. In DNA, the CDR3 is TGTGCCAGCAGAGACCTGACTAGCGGAAACACAGATACGCAGTATTTT. The whole variable domain, filled in from reference TRBV2 and TRBJ2-3, reads EPEVTQTPSHQVTQMGQEVILRCVPISNHLYFYWYRQILGQKVEFLVSFYNNEISEKSEIFDDQFSVERPDGSNFTLKIRSTKLEDSAMYFCASRDLTSGNTDTQYFGPGTRLTVL.

The V call is TRBV4-3, the J call TRBJ2-5, with 8 bases identical to TRBD1. This CDR3 region has 13 residues. V was clipped by 4 bases and J by 4 bases; unmatched bases: 2. Germline CDR1 is LGHNA and CDR2 is YSLEER. Written as DNA, the CDR3 is TGCGCCAGCAGCCTGACAGGGGTAGAGACCCAGTACTTC. It yields the protein CASSLTGVETQYF.

The V gene is TRBV10-3, the J gene TRBJ2-7; 7 nucleotides align to TRBD2. Trimming cost V 6 bases and J 4 bases; bases outside gene matches: 9. The CDR3 runs to 14 residues. Germline CDR1 ENHRY, CDR2 SYGVKD. CDR3 protein: CAIRDSRGGYEQYF. The CDR3 DNA reads as TGTGCCATCAGGGACTCAAGGGGAGGGTACGAGCAGTACTTC.

The chain combines TRBV5-8 with TRBJ2-6; D is ambiguous. Trimming stripped 0 bases from V and 3 bases from J, with 13 bases between. This CDR3 contains 17 residues. CDR1 and CDR2 from the germline V gene are SGHTS and YDEGEE. The CDR3 protein is CASSLVLPGGGANVLTF. The CDR3 coding sequence is TGTGCCAGCAGCTTGGTTTTGCCGGGCGGTGGGGCCAACGTCCTGACTTTC.

This clone was detected a few times. The chain couples TRBV19 to TRBJ2-7, with TRBD2 as a possible D gene (7 bases). CDR3 size: 24 residues. V was pared by 3 bases and J by 5 bases, with 44 bases between. Germline V gene sequence: CDR1 LNHDA, CDR2 SQIVND (reference sequence). CDR3 nucleotides: TGTGCCAGTAGTATGTGGGACATAGGGATCCTAAAAACGGACGGCCGGGACTATTACCACGAGCAGTACTTC. It codes for CASSMWDIGILKTDGRDYYHEQYF.

The chain employs TRBV5-1 and TRBJ2-4; possibly TRBD1 for D (6 bases). Looked up from germline, CDR1 is SGHRS and CDR2 is YFSETQ. The CDR3 contains 13 residues. With 2 bases removed from V and 8 bases from J, the gap between germline ends came to 11 bases. The CDR3 bases are TGCGCCAGCAGCTTATCAGGGGCGGACATTCAGTACTTC. Translated: CASSLSGADIQYF.

This clone appeared a single time. The CDR3 nucleotides read TGTGCCAGCAGGAAAACAGGAGGGACCTACAATGAGCAGTTCTTC. It is translated as CASRKTGGTYNEQFF. V and J are TRBV28 and TRBJ2-1; D perhaps matches TRBD2 (6 bases). Germline assignment: CDR1 MDHEN and CDR2 SYDVKM. This CDR3 contains 15 residues. V was pared by 6 bases and J by 2 bases, with 14 bases between. Together with reference TRBV28 and TRBJ2-1, the CDR3 gives the full variable domain: DVKVTQSSRYLVKRTGEKVFLECVQDMDHENMFWYRQDPGLGLRLIYFSYDVKMKEKGDIPEGYSVSREKKERFSLILESASTNQTSMYLCASRKTGGTYNEQFFGPGTRLTVL.

The chain links TRBV29-1 to TRBJ2-7; D is perhaps TRBD2 (6 bases). In germline, CDR1 is SQVTM, CDR2 ANQGSEA. V shed 0 bases and J shed 0 bases, with 9 bases lying between them. There are 14 residues in the CDR3. For the CDR3, the DNA is TGCAGCGTTGAAGAGGCGGGGCGCTCCTACGAGCAGTACTTC. Translated, it gives CSVEEAGRSYEQYF.